This TCR beta chain was identified in a study of regulatory T cells in long-lasting Graves disease. Germline CDR1 LNHDA, CDR2 SQIVND (reference sequence). The germline V and J ends were trimmed by 2 bases and 3 bases, with 8 bases remaining between them. This CDR3 has 14 amino acids. Whole-study findings and limits: Under persistent disease, TRBV28, TRBJ1-2 and TRBJ2-5 were used preferentially. Rather than thyroid tissue, only peripheral blood underwent study.

This clonotype was seen ten or more times. Antigen: not known. The TCR beta library used iRepertoire HTBI primers with Arm-PCR amplification of CDR3. One entry per CDR3 protein results from TCRdb running MiXCR on the multiplex PCR reads. Of a few hundred thousand distinct CDR3 sequences in the sample, roughly 15% are singletons; the top ten hold approximately 7.8%. Time point: newly diagnosed GD, antithyroid drugs for less than 3 months. Preparation of the TCR library used RNA extracted from PBMCs. Separately, the same data were catalogued under a study of T cells in Graves' hyperthyroidism and ophthalmopathy. As that study records: Orbital computed tomography and thyroid ultrasound, together with serum TRAb and thyroxine and clinical symptoms, were used for diagnoses. RT-PCR in the first round (using the HTBI primer set) targeted the TCR CDR3.

The receptor's source is a woman between 35 and 50 years old with Graves disease. V gene TRBV19 combines with J gene TRBJ1-5; no clear D gene. This specimen consisted of peripheral blood mononuclear cells (PBMCs), obtained at new diagnosis, from a patient treated with antithyroid drugs. DNA of the CDR3: TGTGCCAGTAGTATACCAGCGTACAATCAGCCCCAGCATTTT. This encodes CASSIPAYNQPQHF.